The next 17 T cell receptor beta chains were all read from a single sample in a study of T cells after posttransplantation cyclophosphamide. Method: immunoSEQ multiplex PCR; TCRdb's copy keeps in-frame clones and lacks some. The data contain more than 15,000 clones, about 95% of them singletons. Cells defined as naive were viable CD3+CD4+ or CD3+CD8+ and CCR7+CD45RA+CD45RO-CD95-CD27+CD28+. The material sequenced was naive CD4+ T cells sorted from blood. The receptors stem from a woman aged 50 to 65 in good health and a related stem cell transplant donor.

The CDR3 nucleotides read TGTGCCAGCAGCTTCGGAGGACTAGCGGAAGAGACCCAGTACTTC. As protein: CASSFGGLAEETQYF. J is TRBJ2-5 and V is TRBV7-9, with 10 bases lining up with TRBD2. Trimming at V came to 3 bases and at J to 3 bases, leaving 4 bases not matched to a gene. The CDR3 covers 15 residues. The germline gives CDR1 SEHNR, CDR2 FQNEAQ (reference sequence).

This clone was observed a single time. The genes are TRBV2 and TRBJ1-2, with TRBD1 matching over 7 bases. Germline CDR1 and CDR2: SNHLY and FYNNEI. The V gene end was trimmed by 4 bases and the J gene end by 5 bases; junction bases not matched to a gene: 7. This CDR3 is 14 amino acids long. CDR3 nucleotide sequence: TGTGCCAGCAGTGCTCAGGGGACAGCTTATGGCTACACCTTC. Translating it yields CASSAQGTAYGYTF.

This chain uses TRBV29-1 with TRBJ2-5, with TRBD1 as a possible D gene (6 bases). Germline-derived CDR1 and CDR2 are SQVTM and ANQGSEA. Trimming cost V 2 bases and J 3 bases, with 16 bases left between them. The CDR3 is made up of 15 amino acids. The chain's CDR3 is CSVEWTGSGEETQYF. The CDR3 DNA reads TGCAGCGTTGAATGGACGGGTTCAGGGGAAGAGACCCAGTACTTC. The whole variable domain, remainder taken from reference TRBV29-1 and TRBJ2-5, is SAVISQKPSRDICQRGTSLTIQCQVDSQVTMMFWYRQQPGQSLTLIATANQGSEATYESGFVIDKFPISRPNLTFSTLTVSNMSPEDSSIYLCSVEWTGSGEETQYFGPGTRLLVL.

The chain combines TRBV18 with TRBJ1-1; tentative D call: TRBD1 (6 bases). CDR1 and CDR2 (germline): KGHSH, LQKENI. V lost 4 bases, J lost 4 bases, and 10 bases lay in between. The length of the CDR3 is 13 residues. In DNA form, the CDR3 reads TGTGCCAGCTCACGCGTACAGGGCACTGAAGCTTTCTTT. Protein: CASSRVQGTEAFF. The variable domain in full, with the rest retrieved from reference TRBV18 and TRBJ1-1, is NAGVMQNPRHLVRRRGQEARLRCSPMKGHSHVYWYRQLPEEGLKFMVYLQKENIIDESGMPKERFSAEFPKEGPSILRIQQVVRGDSAAYFCASSRVQGTEAFFGQGTRLTVV.

The J gene is TRBJ2-5, the V gene TRBV5-4; 7 positions match TRBD2. Germline values: CDR1 SGHNT, CDR2 YYREEE (reference sequence). The V gene end was trimmed by 3 bases and the J gene end by 5 bases; junction bases not matched to a gene: 7. CDR3 length: 14 amino acids. CDR3 residues: CASSSPSGRETQYF. For the CDR3, the DNA is TGTGCCAGCAGCTCGCCATCCGGGAGGGAGACCCAGTACTTC.

The V call is TRBV28, the J call TRBJ2-7; no reliable D call. The ends were cut back, 5 bases at V and 5 bases at J, with 10 bases in the middle. The germline V gene encodes CDR1 MDHEN and CDR2 SYDVKM. This CDR3 contains 12 residues. CDR3 loop: CASSPSMDEQYF. The CDR3 DNA reads TGTGCCAGCAGTCCGAGCATGGACGAGCAGTACTTC.

The J gene is TRBJ2-7, the V gene TRBV7-9; 7 bases align to TRBD1. The CDR3 runs to 18 residues. Per the germline V gene, CDR1 is SEHNR and CDR2 is FQNEAQ (reference sequence). V lost 1 base, J lost 6 bases, and 18 bases stayed unmatched. The CDR3 sequence: CASSLVGVKTGVLGEQYF. CDR3 DNA sequence: TGTGCCAGCAGCTTAGTTGGGGTGAAAACAGGGGTCCTTGGCGAGCAGTACTTC. Using reference TRBV7-9 and TRBJ2-7 for the parts outside the CDR3, the full variable domain is DTGVSQNPRHKITKRGQNVTFRCDPISEHNRLYWYRQTLGQGPEFLTYFQNEAQLEKSRLLSDRFSAERPKGSFSTLEIQRTEQGDSAMYLCASSLVGVKTGVLGEQYFGPGTRLTVT.

V and J are TRBV7-9 and TRBJ2-3, with 8 bases that match TRBD2. CDR3 size: 15 residues. With 3 bases clipped from V and 5 bases from J, the junction kept 7 bases outside the gene matches. Germline CDR1 and CDR2: SEHNR and FQNEAQ (reference sequence). DNA for the CDR3: TGTGCCAGCAGCTTTTCCGGGGGGGCGGGAGATACGCAGTATTTT. The encoded protein is CASSFSGGAGDTQYF. Supplemented by reference TRBV7-9 and TRBJ2-3, the full variable domain reads DTGVSQNPRHKITKRGQNVTFRCDPISEHNRLYWYRQTLGQGPEFLTYFQNEAQLEKSRLLSDRFSAERPKGSFSTLEIQRTEQGDSAMYLCASSFSGGAGDTQYFGPGTRLTVL.

The chain uses TRBV5-1 and TRBJ1-1; 8 bases are shared with TRBD1. This CDR3 has 14 residues. From germline, CDR1 is SGHRS and CDR2 YFSETQ. Losses at the gene ends were 3 bases for V and 8 bases for J; bases not matched to a gene: 9. The CDR3 DNA is TGCGCCAGCAGCTCGGTAACCGGGACAGGAGAAGCTTTCTTT. This encodes CASSSVTGTGEAFF.

In the case of this clone: This specimen includes other DNA sequences encoding the same CDR3. The chain carries TRBV18 and TRBJ2-2, with no clear D. This CDR3 has 14 residues. CDR1 and CDR2 from the germline V gene are KGHSH and LQKENI. Deletions cut 4 bases from V and 0 bases from J, with 6 bases between. The CDR3 DNA reads TGTGCCAGCTCACGGCAGGCGAACACCGGGGAGCTGTTTTTT. Translating gives CASSRQANTGELFF.

The J gene is TRBJ1-1, the V gene TRBV18; D is undetermined. V lost 6 bases to trimming and J lost 1 base, with 15 bases between them. The germline V gene encodes CDR1 KGHSH and CDR2 LQKENI. The CDR3 extends over 15 amino acids. The CDR3 bases are TGTGCCAGCTCCCACTCTCGGGGAGAGAACACTGAAGCTTTCTTT. It is translated as CASSHSRGENTEAFF.

The CDR3 sequence: CASSPQGSSYNEQFF. For the CDR3, the DNA is TGTGCCAGCTCACCGCAGGGGAGCTCCTACAATGAGCAGTTCTTC. V is TRBV18 and J is TRBJ2-1, with D possibly TRBD1 on 6 matching bases. V lost 3 bases to trimming and J lost 0 bases, with 9 bases between them. The CDR3 has 15 residues. The germline V gene has CDR1 KGHSH and CDR2 LQKENI.

CDR3 sequence: CASSTQRANEQFF. Written as DNA, the CDR3 is TGTGCCAGCAGCACGCAGCGGGCCAATGAGCAGTTCTTC. The chain couples TRBV7-3 to TRBJ2-1, with D perhaps matching TRBD2 (6 bases). Germline-derived CDR1 and CDR2 are SGHTA and FQGTGA. The CDR3 length is 13 residues. V was cut by 5 bases and J by 6 bases, with 11 bases left in between. The variable domain in full, with the rest retrieved from reference TRBV7-3 and TRBJ2-1, is GAGVSQTPSNKVTEKGKYVELRCDPISGHTALYWYRQSLGQGPEFLIYFQGTGAADDSGLPNDRFFAVRPEGSVSTLKIQRTERGDSAVYLCASSTQRANEQFFGPGTRLTVL.

The genes are TRBV7-3 and TRBJ2-1; 13 nucleotides align to TRBD2. The CDR3 has 17 amino acids. The V and J ends lost 5 bases and 8 bases, in that order; junction bases with no gene match: 12. CDR1 is SGHTA, CDR2 FQGTGA, per germline. The CDR3 DNA reads TGTGCCAGCAGCCGCTCAACACTAGCGGGAGGGTCGCATGAGCAGTTCTTC. Translating gives CASSRSTLAGGSHEQFF.

The chain has TRBV7-2 and TRBJ2-7, with TRBD2 matching 9 bases. There are 15 residues in the CDR3. Germline V gives CDR1 SGHTA, CDR2 FQGNSA. Trimming at V came to 4 bases and at J to 4 bases, leaving 8 bases not matched to a gene. CDR3 bases: TGTGCCAGCAGCTCGATCAGACTAGCGGAGTACGAGCAGTACTTC. The encoded protein is CASSSIRLAEYEQYF.

The chain joins TRBV7-9 to TRBJ1-4, with 10 bases identical to TRBD1. The germline gives CDR1 SEHNR, CDR2 FQNEAQ (reference sequence). V trimming: 5 bases; J trimming: 3 bases; junction bases outside the gene matches: 15. This CDR3 is built from 19 residues. CDR3 residues: CASSHPRGQGTLANEKLFF. CDR3 DNA sequence: TGTGCCAGCAGCCACCCTAGGGGACAGGGGACCCTCGCTAATGAAAAACTGTTTTTT.

Only one count was recorded for this clone. V and J are TRBV4-1 and TRBJ2-1; D possibly corresponds to TRBD2 (7 bases). CDR3 length: 17 amino acids. The V gene's germline CDR1 is MGHRA and CDR2 YSYEKL. The V and J ends lost 2 bases and 6 bases respectively, with 20 bases between them. CDR3 loop: CASSQPTGGGPRNEQFF. CDR3 nucleotides: TGCGCCAGCAGCCAACCCACTGGGGGGGGCCCCCGCAATGAGCAGTTCTTC.